The 9 T cell receptor beta chains in this list originate from one sample, sequenced in a study of metastatic and nonmetastatic thyroid tumors (TCRdb year 2020). The library was built by means of PCR. TCRdb shows the sequencer as Illumina HiSeq 4000. TCRdb reanalyzed the raw reads on its own, using fastp at Q25 for trimming and MiXCR for clone calling, and kept in-frame beta chains. Recorded for this sample are tens of thousands of clones; under 5% of them occurred a single time. The ten largest clones add up to 20% to 25% of the sample. No treatment had been received by any patient before thyroid surgery. The sequenced sample was blood. These receptors all come from a female donor with papillary thyroid cancer or a benign thyroid nodule (not recorded which). Some clones in this sample may be carry-over from other donors' samples.

In this sample, this clone turned up a few times. The chain recombines TRBV6-1 with TRBJ1-2, with 11 positions matching TRBD1. V shed 8 bases, J shed 8 bases, and the junction held 13 bases outside the gene matches. The CDR3 totals 15 residues. Looked up from germline, CDR1 is MNHNS and CDR2 is SASEGT. The CDR3 sequence is CASFAWTGGVTGYTF. The CDR3 DNA reads as TGTGCCAGCTTCGCATGGACAGGGGGCGTTACGGGCTACACCTTC.

The CDR3 region has the DNA TGTGCCGGCACCGACAGTCTCGGGCAAAGGAACACTGAAGCTTTCTTT. Amino acid sequence: CAGTDSLGQRNTEAFF. The rearrangement uses TRBV28 and TRBJ1-1; the D gene is possibly TRBD1 (5 bases). CDR1 and CDR2 (germline): MDHEN, SYDVKM. This CDR3 has 16 residues. Trimming removed 11 bases from V and 1 base from J, with 23 bases in between.

This clone was observed many times. The chain combines TRBV11-2 with TRBJ1-1; D not certain. Germline values: CDR1 SGHAT, CDR2 FQNNGV. The V and J ends lost 5 bases and 5 bases respectively, with 12 bases between them. The CDR3 consists of 13 residues. The CDR3 loop reads CASSAALRTEAFF. The CDR3 DNA reads TGTGCCAGCAGCGCAGCTTTAAGGACTGAAGCTTTCTTT. Full variable domain (outside the CDR3, taken from reference TRBV11-2 and TRBJ1-1): EAGVAQSPRYKIIEKRQSVAFWCNPISGHATLYWYQQILGQGPKLLIQFQNNGVVDDSQLPKDRFSAERLKGVDSTLKIQPAKLEDSAVYLCASSAALRTEAFFGQGTRLTVV.

Ten or more counts support this clone. This chain joins TRBV28 and TRBJ1-4; D ambiguous. V lost 2 bases, J lost 14 bases, and 12 bases lay in between. The CDR3 is made up of 12 amino acids. The germline gives CDR1 MDHEN, CDR2 SYDVKM. This CDR3 reads CASSLVESKLFF. CDR3 bases: TGTGCCAGCAGTTTAGTCGAGTCAAAGCTGTTTTTT.

J is TRBJ2-7 and V is TRBV7-6, with D perhaps TRBD1 (6 bases). V lost 7 bases and J 7 bases, leaving 23 bases between the germline ends. This CDR3 contains 15 residues. Per the germline V gene, CDR1 is SGHVS and CDR2 is FNYEAQ. CDR3 nucleotide sequence: TGTGCCAGCATATGGCCGGGACAATGGGACGAGGAGCAGTACGTC. Residues: CASIWPGQWDEEQYV.

This clone was detected ten times or more. The chain uses TRBV20-1 and TRBJ2-5, with D unresolved. The CDR3 runs 12 residues. The V end was cut by 2 bases, the J end by 5 bases, with 9 bases between. Germline CDR1 and CDR2: DFQATT and SNEGSKA (reference sequence). CDR3 DNA: TGCAGTGCTAGAACCCCGAGGGAGACCCAGTACTTC. Residues: CSARTPRETQYF.

This chain uses TRBV6-1 with TRBJ1-5; 10 bases line up with TRBD1. V shed 4 bases and J 4 bases; nucleotides not matched to a gene: 7. The CDR3 covers 16 residues. The germline gives CDR1 MNHNS, CDR2 SASEGT. The CDR3, as DNA: TGTGCCAGCAGTGGGCTGGGACAGGGGCTTAATCAGCCCCAGCATTTT. The encoded protein is CASSGLGQGLNQPQHF.

The chain couples TRBV12-3 or TRBV12-4 to TRBJ2-2, with D tentatively TRBD2 (6 bases). This CDR3 is built from 14 residues. The V end was cut by 5 bases, the J end by 8 bases, with 15 bases between. CDR3 sequence: CASSPGTPAGELFF. The CDR3 region has the DNA TGTGCCAGCAGTCCAGGGACTCCGGCTGGGGAGCTGTTTTTT.

This clone occurred many times. The chain joins TRBV12-3 or TRBV12-4 to TRBJ2-7; TRBD1 might be the D (5 bases). Trimming pared 8 bases from V and 3 bases from J, leaving 11 bases between. This CDR3 spans 12 amino acids. CDR3 region: CASAQGSYEQYF. DNA for the CDR3: TGTGCCAGCGCCCAGGGTAGCTACGAGCAGTACTTC.